This record covers a single TCR beta chain. Possible read error: a much larger clone is one base away. The data originate from a study of T cells in Graves' hyperthyroidism and ophthalmopathy. Germline trimming cut 4 bases from V and 5 bases from J; bases unmatched to any gene: 8. Germline CDR1 is SGHRS and CDR2 is YFSETQ. This CDR3 is built from 14 residues. RNA transcripts yielded amplified TCR beta CDR3 regions. TCR CDR3 regions were first amplified by RT-PCR with HTBI primers. TCRdb redid the calling of the multiplex PCR reads with MiXCR, one entry per CDR3 protein. The sample carries around 350,000 distinct CDR3 sequences, about 18% recorded once.

Sequences were obtained from blood. The chain employs TRBV5-1 and TRBJ2-7, with 8 bases lining up with TRBD1. This receptor was identified in a woman in her late teens or twenties with Graves' hyperthyroidism. CDR3 amino acids: CASSGRTGNDEQYF. The CDR3 DNA follows: TGCGCCAGCAGCGGGCGGACAGGGAACGACGAGCAGTACTTC.